Shown below are 21 T cell receptor beta chains from a single sample sequenced in a study of cytomegalovirus exposure and HLA in healthy donors. Researchers ran the PCR with 60 Vbeta and 13 Jbeta primers. The data were produced by immunoSEQ multiplex PCR, yet TCRdb's version contains in-frame clones alone and is incomplete. Of about 200,000 clones detected, over 65% appear once; the ten largest clones hold 2.9%. The sample consisted of PBMCs. The receptors here all came from a woman aged 25 to 39 in good health and CMV-seronegative.

V is TRBV5-1 and J is TRBJ1-1; no clear D gene. Trimming took off 0 bases at V and 1 base at J, with 7 bases between the two ends. The CDR3 loop spans 14 amino acids. Looked up from germline, CDR1 is SGHRS and CDR2 is YFSETQ. For the CDR3, the DNA is TGCGCCAGCAGCTTGGGGGCGGGGAACACTGAAGCTTTCTTT. Protein product: CASSLGAGNTEAFF.

The rearrangement joins TRBV6-4 to TRBJ2-3, with 10 bases aligning to TRBD2. The trim removed 6 bases at V and 4 bases at J, leaving 7 bases unmatched. Germline V CDR1 and CDR2: MRHNA, SNTAGT. The CDR3 has 15 residues. CDR3 sequence: CASRRLAGVADTQYF. CDR3 nucleotide sequence: TGTGCCAGCAGACGGCTAGCGGGAGTGGCAGATACGCAGTATTTT.

This clone has only one observation. The chain carries TRBV11-3 and TRBJ2-1; TRBD1 aligns across 8 bases. Looked up from germline, CDR1 is SGHNT and CDR2 is YENEEA. This CDR3 has 15 amino acids. Trimming at V came to 5 bases and at J to 9 bases, leaving 12 bases not matched to a gene. CDR3 amino acids: CASSLSGTGGGEQFF. CDR3 sequence (DNA): TGTGCCAGCAGCCTATCCGGGACAGGAGGCGGTGAGCAGTTCTTC.

The rearrangement links TRBV5-6 to TRBJ2-5, with 10 bases identical to TRBD1. CDR3 length: 16 amino acids. V gave up 3 bases and J gave up 5 bases; unmatched junction bases: 10. Germline lookup yields CDR1 SGHDT and CDR2 YYEEEE. In nucleotides, the CDR3 is TGTGCCAGCAGCTCCCTAGGGACAGGGGTTTGGGAGACCCAGTACTTC. Its protein product is CASSSLGTGVWETQYF.

This rearrangement joins TRBV30 to TRBJ2-7; no clear D gene. The CDR3 totals 13 residues. CDR1 is GTSNPN, CDR2 SVGIG, per germline (reference sequence). V was cut by 3 bases and J by 4 bases, with 13 bases left in between. This CDR3 reads CAWRLSGSYEQYF. CDR3 in DNA: TGTGCCTGGAGACTTTCAGGATCATACGAGCAGTACTTC. Looking up the rest from reference TRBV30 and TRBJ2-7 gives the full variable domain: SQTIHQWPATLVQPVGSPLSLECTVEGTSNPNLYWYRQAAGRGLQLLFYSVGIGQISSEVPQNLSASRPQDRQFILSSKKLLLSDSGFYLCAWRLSGSYEQYFGPGTRLTVT.

The CDR3 coding sequence is TGTGCCACCAGCAGAGATCAGCGGGGGACAGATACGCAGTATTTT. This sequence encodes CATSRDQRGTDTQYF. The chain links TRBV15 to TRBJ2-3; the match to TRBD2 covers 8 bases. V was pared by 0 bases and J by 3 bases, with 2 bases of the junction left unmatched. CDR3 length: 15 amino acids. Per germline, CDR1 LNHNV and CDR2 YYDKDF (reference sequence).

The V call is TRBV25-1, the J call TRBJ1-5; 9 nucleotides agree with TRBD1. CDR1 and CDR2 from the germline V gene are MGHDK and SYGVNS. The CDR3 length is 12 residues. Trimming took 7 bases from V and 6 from J; bases not matched to a gene: 1. The CDR3 reads CASTTGGQPQHF. As DNA, the CDR3 is TGTGCCAGCACGACAGGGGGTCAGCCCCAGCATTTT. The complete variable domain, with remaining parts taken from reference TRBV25-1 and TRBJ1-5, reads EADIYQTPRYLVIGTGKKITLECSQTMGHDKMYWYQQDPGMELHLIHYSYGVNSTEKGDLSSESTVSRIRTEHFPLTLESARPSHTSQYLCASTTGGQPQHFGDGTRLSIL.

This chain uses TRBV7-9 with TRBJ2-2, with 7 bases fitting TRBD1. The V and J ends lost 5 bases and 0 bases, in that order; junction bases with no gene match: 3. From germline, CDR1 is SEHNR and CDR2 FQNEAQ (reference sequence). The CDR3 consists of 15 residues. The CDR3 coding sequence is TGTGCCAGCAGCACGGGACAGACGAACACCGGGGAGCTGTTTTTT. Protein product: CASSTGQTNTGELFF.

The chain has TRBV11-2 and TRBJ1-2; TRBD1 is a possible D gene (6 bases). Germline CDR1 reads SGHAT; CDR2 reads FQNNGV. The V and J ends lost 5 bases and 4 bases respectively, with 20 bases between them. The CDR3 runs to 16 residues. As DNA, the CDR3 is TGTGCCAGCAGCCCGCTTAAGGGGGTCCCCGGCTATGGCTACACCTTC. Its protein product is CASSPLKGVPGYGYTF.

The V and J genes are TRBV4-2 and TRBJ1-4; maybe TRBD1 (5 bases). Germline V gene data show CDR1 as LGHNA and CDR2 as YNFKEQ. The CDR3 contains 14 residues. V lost 0 bases to trimming and J lost 8 bases, with 10 bases between them. Written as DNA, the CDR3 is TGTGCCAGCAGCCAAGAGGGGCTTTGGGAAAAACTGTTTTTT. As protein: CASSQEGLWEKLFF.

This clone was recorded a few times. The rearrangement uses TRBV19 and TRBJ1-2; TRBD1 matches at 7 bases. V trimming: 5 bases; J trimming: 7 bases; junction bases outside the gene matches: 10. The CDR3 contains 14 residues. CDR1 and CDR2 from the germline V gene are LNHDA and SQIVND (reference sequence). This CDR3 reads CASSGTVNPVGYTF. DNA of the CDR3: TGTGCCAGTAGTGGGACAGTAAACCCCGTTGGCTACACCTTC.

The genes are TRBV5-8 and TRBJ1-3; D unclear. Germline CDR1 SGHTS, CDR2 YDEGEE. This CDR3 spans 15 amino acids. The germline V and J ends were trimmed by 2 bases and 2 bases, with 11 bases remaining between them. The CDR3 DNA reads as TGTGCCAGCAGCTTACAAGGAGAAGCTGGAAACACCATATATTTT. Translation gives CASSLQGEAGNTIYF.

This clone was observed a handful of times. The junction does not match germline at one end; this may be a read error. The genes are TRBV7-9 and TRBJ2-3; D is perhaps TRBD1 (6 bases). This CDR3 region has 12 residues. The germline V gene encodes CDR1 SEHNR and CDR2 FQNEAQ (reference sequence). DNA for the CDR3: TGTTCCAGCGATCCCCAGGGGGATACGCAGTATTTT. It yields the protein CSSDPQGDTQYF.

This clone was detected only once. The rearrangement links TRBV30 to TRBJ2-4; D is possibly TRBD2 (5 bases). This CDR3 is built from 15 residues. CDR1 and CDR2 (germline): GTSNPN, SVGIG (reference sequence). V lost 1 base, J lost 1 base, and 11 bases lay in between. CDR3 protein: CAWSGTAWAKNIQYF. The CDR3 nucleotides are TGTGCCTGGAGTGGGACTGCATGGGCCAAAAACATTCAGTACTTC.

This clone showed up just once. The V and J genes are TRBV11-2 and TRBJ1-2; 7 nucleotides match TRBD1. The CDR3 runs 15 residues. Unmatched junction bases numbered 8, after V lost 2 bases and J lost 5 bases. In germline, CDR1 is SGHAT, CDR2 FQNNGV. CDR3 sequence reads: CASSLIAGGIYGYTF. In nucleotides, the CDR3 is TGTGCCAGCAGCTTAATCGCAGGGGGGATATATGGCTACACCTTC.

The chain links TRBV7-2 to TRBJ1-3, with D possibly being TRBD1 (5 bases). The CDR3 contains 15 residues. The germline V gene has CDR1 SGHTA and CDR2 FQGNSA. V lost 5 bases, J lost 0 bases, and 11 bases lay in between. This CDR3 reads CASSAQDYSGNTIYF. The CDR3 DNA follows: TGTGCCAGCAGCGCACAGGACTACTCTGGAAACACCATATATTTT.

The count of this clone is one. The CDR3 loop reads CASSSKETQYF. CDR3 sequence (DNA): TGCGCCAGCAGCTCCAAAGAGACCCAGTACTTC. The V and J genes are TRBV5-1 and TRBJ2-5, with D unresolved. Germline V CDR1 and CDR2: SGHRS, YFSETQ. Trimming removed 3 bases from V and 3 bases from J, with 3 bases in between. The CDR3 sequence is 11 residues long.

The chain has TRBV6-5 and TRBJ1-1; D remains ambiguous. Trimming removed 10 bases at V and 0 bases at J, with 12 bases between. The CDR3 totals 13 residues. CDR1 and CDR2 from the germline V gene are MNHEY and SVGAGI. The DNA of the CDR3 is TGTGCCACCAGAACGGGGATGAACACTGAAGCTTTCTTT. The encoded protein is CATRTGMNTEAFF.

This clone has just one count. The rearrangement uses TRBV6-5 and TRBJ1-4; 7 bases agree with TRBD1. The CDR3 extends over 14 amino acids. Per the germline V gene, CDR1 is MNHEY and CDR2 is SVGAGI. With 2 bases clipped from V and 8 bases from J, the junction kept 5 bases outside the gene matches. CDR3 coding DNA: TGTGCCAGCAGTTACGGGCAGGGGGAAGAAAAACTGTTTTTT. Its translation is CASSYGQGEEKLFF.

Only one count was recorded for this clone. This sequence joins TRBV18 and TRBJ2-1; a weak D match, TRBD2 (5 bases). The CDR3 length is 14 residues. The germline V and J ends were trimmed by 3 bases and 6 bases, with 12 bases remaining between them. Looked up from germline, CDR1 is KGHSH and CDR2 is LQKENI. In nucleotides, the CDR3 is TGTGCCAGCTCACCCGACACTAGTTTCAATGAGCAGTTCTTC. Its protein product is CASSPDTSFNEQFF. The complete variable domain, with remaining parts taken from reference TRBV18 and TRBJ2-1, reads NAGVMQNPRHLVRRRGQEARLRCSPMKGHSHVYWYRQLPEEGLKFMVYLQKENIIDESGMPKERFSAEFPKEGPSILRIQQVVRGDSAAYFCASSPDTSFNEQFFGPGTRLTVL.

This chain links TRBV4-2 with TRBJ2-1; no clear D. Germline V CDR1 and CDR2: LGHNA, YNFKEQ. The CDR3 runs to 15 residues. Trimming removed 0 bases at V and 8 bases at J, with 14 bases between. The CDR3 is CASSQDLGIADEQFF. The CDR3 region has the DNA TGTGCCAGCAGCCAAGATCTCGGAATAGCCGATGAGCAGTTCTTC.